These T cell receptor beta chains were read from a single sample in a study of T cell responses to AZD1222 COVID-19 vaccine. The data were produced by immunoSEQ multiplex PCR, yet TCRdb's version contains in-frame clones alone and is incomplete. The repertoire includes some 81,000 clones, 80% to 90% of them detected once, and 3.4% sits in the top ten. Source: peripheral blood, taken 28 days after the second AZD1222 dose. The receptors shown here come from an adult who received the AZD1222 COVID-19 vaccine. The CDR3 runs from the conserved cysteine through the conserved F or W. A D gene is named only where the DNA matches it firmly. Size values are once, few and many counts, or a class for expanded clones, and some rows have none.

V gene	D gene	CDR3 length	clone size	J gene	CDR3 protein	CDR3 DNA
TRBV5-1	-	13	-	TRBJ1-5	CASSLALDQPQHF	TGCGCCAGCAGCTTGGCCCTAGATCAGCCCCAGCATTTT
TRBV12-3/TRBV12-4	-	13	few	TRBJ1-5	CASRTGRNQPQHF	TGTGCCAGCAGGACGGGGAGAAATCAGCCCCAGCATTTT
TRBV9	-	18	-	TRBJ2-2	CASSSRKGSGVTPGELFF	TGTGCCAGCAGCTCCCGCAAGGGGTCAGGAGTCACACCCGGGGAGCTGTTTTTT
TRBV29-1	TRBD1	12	few	TRBJ2-1	CSVNRGQNEQFF	TGCAGCGTAAACAGGGGGCAGAATGAGCAGTTCTTC
TRBV7-9	TRBD1	15	-	TRBJ2-3	CASSPGQGGADTQYF	TGTGCCAGCAGCCCGGGACAGGGGGGAGCAGATACGCAGTATTTT
TRBV7-9	TRBD2	15	-	TRBJ2-5	CASSLKRGGPETQYF	TGTGCCAGCAGCTTAAAGCGGGGGGGCCCGGAGACCCAGTACTTC
TRBV9	TRBD1	15	-	TRBJ1-1	CASSVDDRGATEAFF	TGTGCCAGCAGCGTAGATGACAGGGGGGCCACTGAAGCTTTCTTT
TRBV2	TRBD2	15	-	TRBJ2-7	CASWGLAGGLYEQYF	TGTGCCAGCTGGGGACTAGCGGGGGGCCTATACGAGCAGTACTTC
TRBV29-1	-	16	-	TRBJ2-1	CSVGGTGKSSYNEQFF	TGCAGCGTTGGTGGTACGGGAAAGAGCTCCTACAATGAGCAGTTCTTC
TRBV7-9	TRBD1	15	few	TRBJ1-1	CASSLLGQGATEAFF	TGTGCCAGCAGCCTTCTTGGACAGGGGGCAACTGAAGCTTTCTTT
TRBV5-6	-	13	-	TRBJ1-6	CASSLKGDSPLHF	TGTGCCAGCAGCTTAAAAGGGGATTCACCCCTCCACTTT
TRBV12-5	-	12	once	TRBJ2-7	CASGPSLDEQYF	TGTGCTAGTGGTCCTTCCCTCGACGAGCAGTACTTC
TRBV20-1	-	14	-	TRBJ1-2	CSASEQSANYGYTF	TGCAGTGCTAGTGAACAGTCGGCGAACTATGGCTACACCTTC
TRBV19	-	16	-	TRBJ1-1	CASSVRQLRLGTEAFF	TGTGCCAGTAGTGTACGACAACTTCGGTTAGGAACTGAAGCTTTCTTT
TRBV20-1	-	10	-	TRBJ2-7	CSARAYEQYF	TGCAGTGCCAGGGCTTACGAGCAGTACTTC
TRBV28	-	15	-	TRBJ1-4	CASSPIGRANEKLFF	TGTGCCAGCAGCCCCATTGGGAGAGCTAATGAAAAACTGTTTTTT
TRBV7-2	-	13	-	TRBJ1-6	CASSYYSNSPLHF	TGTGCCAGCAGCTATTACAGTAATTCACCCCTCCACTTT
TRBV6-5	TRBD1	14	-	TRBJ1-6	CASSYRRDSFPLHF	TGTGCCAGCAGTTACCGACGGGACAGCTTCCCCCTCCACTTT
TRBV28	-	14	-	TRBJ1-1	CASSLQGSGTEAFF	TGTGCCAGCAGTTTGCAGGGCTCGGGCACTGAAGCTTTCTTT
TRBV9	TRBD1	16	once	TRBJ2-3	CASSVVGTGRPDTQYF	TGTGCCAGCAGCGTAGTTGGGACAGGGAGGCCAGATACGCAGTATTTT
TRBV7-9	TRBD2	17	-	TRBJ2-1	CASSSGLAGGLYNEQFF	TGTGCCAGCAGCTCGGGACTAGCGGGGGGGCTTTACAATGAGCAGTTCTTC
TRBV9	TRBD1	15	-	TRBJ2-5	CASSRQGQSQETQYF	TGTGCCAGCAGCAGACAGGGACAGTCCCAAGAGACCCAGTACTTC
TRBV19	TRBD1	16	-	TRBJ1-1	CASSMGLGQGTTEAFF	TGTGCCAGTAGTATGGGGTTGGGACAGGGGACCACTGAAGCTTTCTTT
TRBV30	-	14	-	TRBJ1-1	CAWTRGLFNTEAFF	TGTGCCTGGACCCGAGGACTGTTTAACACTGAAGCTTTCTTT
TRBV18	-	15	-	TRBJ1-1	CASSPAPHLNTEAFF	TGTGCCAGCTCACCAGCCCCCCACTTGAACACTGAAGCTTTCTTT
TRBV4-3	-	14	-	TRBJ1-2	CASSQDRVNYGYTF	TGCGCCAGCAGCCAAGATAGGGTGAACTATGGCTACACCTTC